One sample yielded the 5 T cell receptor beta chains listed below, sequenced in a study of blood T cell repertoires in COVID-19. The data were produced by immunoSEQ multiplex PCR, yet TCRdb's version contains in-frame clones alone and is incomplete. Here the sample spans tens of thousands of clones, more than 75% being singletons. Sequencing input: peripheral blood. The receptors originated from a human donor in a cohort sampled during active COVID-19.

V and J are TRBV29-1 and TRBJ2-7; TRBD2 matches at 7 bases. The V gene end was trimmed by 5 bases and the J gene end by 0 bases; junction bases not matched to a gene: 7. Germline loops: CDR1 SQVTM, CDR2 ANQGSEA. The CDR3 covers 14 residues. DNA for the CDR3: TGCAGCGTTTACGGGGGGATGAGCTCCTACGAGCAGTACTTC. Its protein product is CSVYGGMSSYEQYF.

This sequence joins TRBV28 and TRBJ2-7; D perhaps matches TRBD2 (5 bases). The CDR3 totals 14 residues. Between the trimmed V and J ends, which lost 5 bases and 4 bases, there was a span of 15 bases. Germline V gene data show CDR1 as MDHEN and CDR2 as SYDVKM. The CDR3 DNA follows: TGTGCCAGCAGTCCCGGCGCGGGTTGGTACGAGCAGTACTTC. Its protein product is CASSPGAGWYEQYF.

The chain carries TRBV5-6 and TRBJ1-2; 8 bases map to TRBD1. Unmatched junction bases numbered 7, after V lost 4 bases and J lost 8 bases. The length of the CDR3 is 13 residues. Germline V lookup: CDR1 SGHDT, CDR2 YYEEEE. This CDR3 is CASSPGQAGGYTF. CDR3 in DNA: TGTGCCAGCAGCCCGGGACAGGCAGGGGGCTACACCTTC.

The chain recombines TRBV7-3 with TRBJ2-5; the D gene is possibly TRBD2 (6 bases). The CDR3 covers 17 residues. Trimming took off 2 bases at V and 5 bases at J, with 21 bases between the two ends. Germline loops: CDR1 SGHTA, CDR2 FQGTGA. CDR3 DNA sequence: TGTGCCAGCAGCTTATTAGGCCAACAGGCGGGACCGGAGACCCAGTACTTC. It codes for CASSLLGQQAGPETQYF.

This sequence joins TRBV11-3 and TRBJ2-2; D not resolved. Germline V gene sequence: CDR1 SGHNT, CDR2 YENEEA. The CDR3 covers 15 residues. The V gene lost 5 bases and the J gene lost 4 bases, with 14 bases spanning the gap. The CDR3 protein is CASSRGLTVTGELFF. Written as DNA, the CDR3 is TGTGCCAGCAGCCGCGGTCTTACGGTCACCGGGGAGCTGTTTTTT.